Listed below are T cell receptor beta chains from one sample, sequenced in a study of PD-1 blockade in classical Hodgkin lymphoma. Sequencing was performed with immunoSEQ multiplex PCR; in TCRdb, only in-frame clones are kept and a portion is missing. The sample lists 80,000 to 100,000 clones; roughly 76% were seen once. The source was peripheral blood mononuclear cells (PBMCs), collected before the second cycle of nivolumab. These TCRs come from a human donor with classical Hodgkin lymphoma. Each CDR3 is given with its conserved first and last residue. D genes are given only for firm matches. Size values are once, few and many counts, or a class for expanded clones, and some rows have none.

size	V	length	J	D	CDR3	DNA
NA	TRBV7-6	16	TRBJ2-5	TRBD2	CASRRARAGGQETQYF	TGTGCCAGCAGACGGGCGCGGGCGGGAGGCCAGGAGACCCAGTACTTC
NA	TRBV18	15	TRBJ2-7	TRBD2	CASSPGLAGVSEQYF	TGTGCCAGCTCACCGGGACTAGCGGGAGTATCCGAGCAGTACTTC
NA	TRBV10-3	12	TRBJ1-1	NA	CAISESPGEAFF	TGTGCCATCAGTGAGTCGCCGGGAGAAGCTTTCTTT
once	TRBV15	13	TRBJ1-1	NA	CATSRPTMFGAFF	TGTGCCACCAGCAGACCTACTATGTTTGGGGCTTTCTTT
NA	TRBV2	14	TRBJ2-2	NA	CASSVGRMTGELFF	TGTGCCAGCAGTGTAGGGAGGATGACCGGGGAGCTGTTTTTT
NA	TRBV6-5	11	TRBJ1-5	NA	CASSSGLSQDF	TGTGCCAGCAGTTCGGGACTGTCCCAGGATTTT
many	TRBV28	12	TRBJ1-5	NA	CASRGSNQPQHF	TGTGCCAGCAGGGGTAGCAATCAGCCCCAGCATTTT
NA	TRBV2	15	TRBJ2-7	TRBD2	CASMETSGSSHEQYF	TGTGCCAGCATGGAGACTAGCGGGAGTTCCCACGAGCAGTACTTC
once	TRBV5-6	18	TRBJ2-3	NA	CASSLFLGGHLGTDTQYF	TGTGCCAGCAGCTTGTTTCTAGGGGGACACCTGGGGACAGATACGCAGTATTTT
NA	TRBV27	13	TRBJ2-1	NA	CASKAGAYNEQFF	TGTGCCAGCAAGGCGGGCGCCTACAATGAGCAGTTCTTC
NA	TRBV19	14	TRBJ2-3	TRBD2	CASSINGRGDTQYF	TGTGCCAGTAGTATAAACGGGAGGGGAGATACGCAGTATTTT
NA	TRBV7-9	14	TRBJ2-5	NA	CASTPESKQETQYF	TGTGCCAGCACACCAGAGAGTAAACAAGAGACCCAGTACTTC
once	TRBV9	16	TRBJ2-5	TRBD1	CASSSRDRGLQETQYF	TGTGCCAGCAGCTCCCGGGACAGGGGGCTTCAAGAGACCCAGTACTTC
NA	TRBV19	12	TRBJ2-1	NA	CASSVSAQGQFF	TGTGCCAGTAGTGTCTCGGCTCAGGGGCAGTTCTTC
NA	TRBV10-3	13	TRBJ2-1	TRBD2	CAITAGADNEQFF	TGTGCCATTACAGCGGGAGCGGACAATGAGCAGTTCTTC
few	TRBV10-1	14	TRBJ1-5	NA	CASSAGNSNQPQHF	TGCGCCAGCAGTGCAGGGAATAGCAATCAGCCCCAGCATTTT
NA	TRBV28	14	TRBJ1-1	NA	CASRTPGAYTEAFF	TGTGCCAGCAGAACGCCGGGCGCGTACACTGAAGCTTTCTTT
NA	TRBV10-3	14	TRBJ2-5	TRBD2	CAISDLAGKETQYF	TGTGCCATCAGTGACCTAGCGGGAAAAGAGACCCAGTACTTC
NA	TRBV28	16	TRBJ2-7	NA	CASSSVEEQHPYEQYF	TGTGCCAGCAGTTCCGTCGAGGAACAGCATCCCTACGAGCAGTACTTC
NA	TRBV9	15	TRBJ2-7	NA	CASSVDPGYSYEQYF	TGTGCCAGCAGCGTAGATCCGGGCTACTCCTACGAGCAGTACTTC
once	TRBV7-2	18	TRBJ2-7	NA	CASSRDMPPQRYSYEQYF	TGTGCCAGCAGCCGAGACATGCCCCCGCAGCGGTACTCCTACGAGCAGTACTTC
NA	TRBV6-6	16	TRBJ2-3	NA	CASSYVQGSSTDTQYF	TGTGCCAGCAGTTACGTCCAGGGGTCTAGCACAGATACGCAGTATTTT
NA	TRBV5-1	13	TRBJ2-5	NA	CASRAGNQETQYF	TGCGCCAGCAGGGCCGGGAACCAAGAGACCCAGTACTTC
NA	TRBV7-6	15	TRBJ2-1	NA	CASSSMTGTYNEQFF	TGTGCCAGCAGCTCCATGACCGGCACCTACAATGAGCAGTTCTTC
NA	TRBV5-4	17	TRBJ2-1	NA	CASSLAPGPSSYNEQFF	TGTGCCAGCAGCTTGGCTCCGGGGCCGAGCTCCTACAATGAGCAGTTCTTC
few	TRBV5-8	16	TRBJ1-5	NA	CASSLSGRGAPQPQHF	TGTGCCAGCAGCTTGTCGGGCAGGGGAGCTCCCCAGCCCCAGCATTTT
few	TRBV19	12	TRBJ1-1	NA	CASSVTNSRAFF	TGTGCCAGTAGTGTCACGAATTCGAGGGCTTTCTTT
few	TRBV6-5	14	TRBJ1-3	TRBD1	CAIRPGQGSNTIYF	TGTGCCATCCGACCGGGACAGGGTTCGAACACCATATATTTT
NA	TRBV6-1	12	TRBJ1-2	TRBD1	CASQGQAYGYTF	TGTGCCAGCCAGGGACAGGCCTATGGCTACACCTTC
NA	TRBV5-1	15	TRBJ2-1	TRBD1	CASSPDRGLYNEQFF	TGCGCCAGCAGCCCGGACAGGGGCCTCTACAATGAGCAGTTCTTC
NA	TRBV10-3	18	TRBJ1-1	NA	CAITADPGKGWGNTEAFF	TGTGCCATCACCGCCGACCCCGGGAAAGGGTGGGGGAACACTGAAGCTTTCTTT
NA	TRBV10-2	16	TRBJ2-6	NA	CASSEYMSAGANVLTF	TGCGCCAGCAGTGAATATATGAGCGCCGGGGCCAACGTCCTGACTTTC